This T cell receptor beta chain was obtained from a study of OX40 agonist ivuxolimab in advanced cancers. Study-wide results and caveats: The mean number of expanded clones was higher in CD8+ T cells than in CD4+. Clones of CD4+ and CD8+ blood T cells grew by week 6 at doses of 0.1 to 3.0 mg/kg.

CDR3 length: 14 amino acids. The V and J ends lost 1 base and 7 bases respectively, with 11 bases between them. Germline V gives CDR1 LNHDA, CDR2 SQIVND (reference sequence). Details on this clone: As yet, its antigen is unknown.

The assay was immunoSEQ multiplex PCR, and TCRdb's table has in-frame clones only and misses some. The data contain about 46,000 clones, more than 85% of them seen just once; the ten biggest clones take up 4.9%. The TCR was taken from an adult with an advanced solid tumor such as melanoma, head and neck, liver or kidney cancer. The source was CD4+ or CD8+ T cells sorted from blood, collected in a trial of the OX40 agonist ivuxolimab. The V call is TRBV19, the J call TRBJ1-5, with D perhaps TRBD1 (5 bases). CDR3 amino acids: CASSIAQGSQPQHF. CDR3 bases: TGTGCCAGTAGTATAGCCCAGGGCTCACAGCCCCAGCATTTT.